A single sample is the source of the 6 T cell receptor beta chains below, sequenced in a study of blood T cell repertoires in COVID-19. Some clones are missing from TCRdb's copy, which holds only in-frame ones; the method was immunoSEQ multiplex PCR. The sample gives about 19,000 clones, 85% of which show up once; 64% is in the top ten. The sequencing input was peripheral blood. The receptors were sampled from a man older than 75 with acute or convalescent COVID-19.

The V and J genes are TRBV7-9 and TRBJ1-4; 7 nucleotides match TRBD1. Losses at the gene ends were 4 bases for V and 8 bases for J; bases not matched to a gene: 13. The CDR3 has 16 amino acids. Germline CDR1 is SEHNR and CDR2 is FQNEAQ (reference sequence). The CDR3 is CASSSPSGTAIEKLFF. Written as DNA, the CDR3 is TGTGCCAGCAGCTCCCCCTCCGGGACAGCAATAGAAAAACTGTTTTTT.

The chain joins TRBV7-3 to TRBJ2-2; D is uncertain. Between the trimmed V and J ends, which lost 5 bases and 5 bases, there was a span of 6 bases. The germline V gene encodes CDR1 SGHTA and CDR2 FQGTGA. This CDR3 region has 12 residues. Written as DNA, the CDR3 is TGTGCCAGCAGCCCTATAACCGGGGAGCTGTTTTTT. Protein sequence: CASSPITGELFF.

This clone was observed once. The V gene is TRBV27, the J gene TRBJ1-1; D is perhaps TRBD1 (6 bases). The V gene's germline CDR1 is MNHEY and CDR2 SMNVEV (reference sequence). The CDR3 consists of 14 residues. Trimming stripped 2 bases from V and 5 bases from J, with 12 bases between. For the CDR3, the DNA is TGTGCCAGCAGTTTACAGGGGATGAGGACTGAAGCTTTCTTT. Residues: CASSLQGMRTEAFF.

The chain links TRBV6-2 or TRBV6-3 to TRBJ2-2, with D perhaps matching TRBD2 (5 bases). The CDR3 extends over 17 amino acids. Trimming left V 0 bases short and J 2 bases short, with 13 bases between. Germline V lookup: CDR1 MNHEY, CDR2 SVGEGT. The CDR3 loop reads CASSYSRVRDNTGELFF. For the CDR3, the DNA is TGTGCCAGCAGTTACTCGAGGGTTCGGGATAACACCGGGGAGCTGTTTTTT.

The chain is built from TRBV6-2 or TRBV6-3 and TRBJ1-5, with 12 bases identical to TRBD1. Losses at the gene ends were 6 bases for V and 5 bases for J; bases not matched to a gene: 11. Germline V lookup: CDR1 MNHEY, CDR2 SVGEGT. This CDR3 contains 17 residues. The CDR3 nucleotides read TGTGCCAGCAGCCTACACTCCGGGACAGGGGGCGATCAGCCCCAGCATTTT. Protein sequence: CASSLHSGTGGDQPQHF.

The chain is built from TRBV30 and TRBJ1-1; D possibly corresponds to TRBD1 (5 bases). CDR3 size: 14 residues. V lost 4 bases and J 1 base, leaving 13 bases between the germline ends. CDR1 and CDR2 from the germline V gene are GTSNPN and SVGIG (reference sequence). CDR3 coding DNA: TGTGCCTGGATACGAGGGACTCAGAACACTGAAGCTTTCTTT. Its translation: CAWIRGTQNTEAFF.